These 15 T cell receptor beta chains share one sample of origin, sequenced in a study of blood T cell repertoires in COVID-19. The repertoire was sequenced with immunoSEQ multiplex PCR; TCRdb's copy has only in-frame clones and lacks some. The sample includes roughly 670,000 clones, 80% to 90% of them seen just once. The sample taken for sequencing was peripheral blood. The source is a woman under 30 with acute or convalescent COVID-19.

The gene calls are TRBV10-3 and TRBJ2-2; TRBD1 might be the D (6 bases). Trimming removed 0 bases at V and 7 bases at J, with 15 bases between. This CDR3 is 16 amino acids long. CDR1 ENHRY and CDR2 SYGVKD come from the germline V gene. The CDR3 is CAISESTSGVHGELFF. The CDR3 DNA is TGTGCCATCAGTGAGTCGACCTCAGGGGTTCACGGGGAGCTGTTTTTT.

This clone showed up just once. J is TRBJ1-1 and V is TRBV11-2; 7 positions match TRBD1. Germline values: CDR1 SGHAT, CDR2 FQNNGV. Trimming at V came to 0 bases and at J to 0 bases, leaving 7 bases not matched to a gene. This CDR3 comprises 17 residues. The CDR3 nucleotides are TGTGCCAGCAGCTTAGATGGCCCAGGGGGTCTGAACACTGAAGCTTTCTTT. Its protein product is CASSLDGPGGLNTEAFF. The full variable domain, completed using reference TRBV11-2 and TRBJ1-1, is EAGVAQSPRYKIIEKRQSVAFWCNPISGHATLYWYQQILGQGPKLLIQFQNNGVVDDSQLPKDRFSAERLKGVDSTLKIQPAKLEDSAVYLCASSLDGPGGLNTEAFFGQGTRLTVV.

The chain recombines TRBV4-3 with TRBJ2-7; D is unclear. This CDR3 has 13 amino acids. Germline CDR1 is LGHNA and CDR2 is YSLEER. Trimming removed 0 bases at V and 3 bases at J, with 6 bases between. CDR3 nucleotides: TGCGCCAGCAGCCAAGAGTGGAGCTACGAGCAGTACTTC. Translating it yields CASSQEWSYEQYF.

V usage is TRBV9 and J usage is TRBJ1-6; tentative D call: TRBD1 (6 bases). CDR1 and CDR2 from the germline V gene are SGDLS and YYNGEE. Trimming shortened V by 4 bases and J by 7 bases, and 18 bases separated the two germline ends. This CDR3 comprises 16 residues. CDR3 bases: TGTGCCAGCAGCCCCCCCGGGCAGGGGCTGAATTCACCCCTCCACTTT. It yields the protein CASSPPGQGLNSPLHF.

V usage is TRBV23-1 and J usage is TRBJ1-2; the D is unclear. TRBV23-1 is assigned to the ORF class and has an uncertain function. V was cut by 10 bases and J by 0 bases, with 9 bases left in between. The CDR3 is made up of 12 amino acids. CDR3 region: CAIREANYGYTF. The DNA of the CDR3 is TGCGCCATCCGAGAAGCTAACTATGGCTACACCTTC.

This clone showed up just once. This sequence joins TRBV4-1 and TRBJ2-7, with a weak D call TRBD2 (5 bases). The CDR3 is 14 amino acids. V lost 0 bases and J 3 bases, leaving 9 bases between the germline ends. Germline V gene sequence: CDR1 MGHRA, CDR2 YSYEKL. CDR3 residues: CASSQEAAGYEQYF. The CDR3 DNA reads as TGCGCCAGCAGCCAAGAAGCCGCGGGCTACGAGCAGTACTTC.

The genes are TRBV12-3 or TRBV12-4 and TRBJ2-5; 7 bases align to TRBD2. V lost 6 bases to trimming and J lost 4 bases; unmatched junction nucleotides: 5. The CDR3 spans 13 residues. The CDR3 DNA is TGTGCCAGCAGCTTGACTAGCCCAGAGACCCAGTACTTC. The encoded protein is CASSLTSPETQYF.

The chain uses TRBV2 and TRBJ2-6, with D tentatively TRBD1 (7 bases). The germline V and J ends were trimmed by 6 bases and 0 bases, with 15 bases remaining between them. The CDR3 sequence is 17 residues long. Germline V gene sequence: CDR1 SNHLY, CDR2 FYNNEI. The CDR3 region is CASSGGRTGSGANVLTF. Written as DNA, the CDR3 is TGTGCCAGCAGCGGGGGTAGGACAGGCTCTGGGGCCAACGTCCTGACTTTC. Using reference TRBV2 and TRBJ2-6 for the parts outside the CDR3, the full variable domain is EPEVTQTPSHQVTQMGQEVILRCVPISNHLYFYWYRQILGQKVEFLVSFYNNEISEKSEIFDDQFSVERPDGSNFTLKIRSTKLEDSAMYFCASSGGRTGSGANVLTFGAGSRLTVL.

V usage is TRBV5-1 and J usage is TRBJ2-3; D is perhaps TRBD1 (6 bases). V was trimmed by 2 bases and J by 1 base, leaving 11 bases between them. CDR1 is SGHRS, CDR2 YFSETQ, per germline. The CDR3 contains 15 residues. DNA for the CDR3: TGCGCCAGCAGCTTTGGGGGCGGAGGCACAGATACGCAGTATTTT. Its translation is CASSFGGGGTDTQYF.

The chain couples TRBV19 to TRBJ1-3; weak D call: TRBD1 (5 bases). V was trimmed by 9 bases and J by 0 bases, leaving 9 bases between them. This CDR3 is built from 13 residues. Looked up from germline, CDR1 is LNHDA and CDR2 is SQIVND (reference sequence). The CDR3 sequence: CASRQNSGNTIYF. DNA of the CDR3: TGTGCCAGCAGACAGAACTCTGGAAACACCATATATTTT.

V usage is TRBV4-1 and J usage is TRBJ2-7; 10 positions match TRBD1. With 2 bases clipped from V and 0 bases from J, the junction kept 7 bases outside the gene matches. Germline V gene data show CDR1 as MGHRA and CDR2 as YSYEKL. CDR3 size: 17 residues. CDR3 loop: CASSQIMGQGSSYEQYF. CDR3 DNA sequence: TGCGCCAGCAGCCAAATAATGGGACAGGGGAGCTCCTACGAGCAGTACTTC.

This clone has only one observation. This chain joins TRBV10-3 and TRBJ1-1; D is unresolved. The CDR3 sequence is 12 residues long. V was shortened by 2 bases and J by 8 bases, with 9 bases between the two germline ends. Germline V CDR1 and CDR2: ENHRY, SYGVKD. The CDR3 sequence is CAISEGLKEAFF. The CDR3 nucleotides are TGTGCCATCAGTGAGGGCCTCAAGGAAGCTTTCTTT.

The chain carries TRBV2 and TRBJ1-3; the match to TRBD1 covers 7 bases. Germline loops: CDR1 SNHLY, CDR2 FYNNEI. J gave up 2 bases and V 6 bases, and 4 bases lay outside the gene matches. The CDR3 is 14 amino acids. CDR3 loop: CASREQGTGNTIYF. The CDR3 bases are TGTGCCAGCAGGGAACAGGGGACTGGAAACACCATATATTTT.

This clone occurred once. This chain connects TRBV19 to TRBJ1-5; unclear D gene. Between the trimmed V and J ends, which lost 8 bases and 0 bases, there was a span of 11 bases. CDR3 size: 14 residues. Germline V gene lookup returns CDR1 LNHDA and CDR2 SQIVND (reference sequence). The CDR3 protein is CASPKRFSNQPQHF. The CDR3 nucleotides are TGTGCCAGTCCGAAGAGGTTTAGCAATCAGCCCCAGCATTTT. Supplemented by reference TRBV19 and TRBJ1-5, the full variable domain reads DGGITQSPKYLFRKEGQNVTLSCEQNLNHDAMYWYRQDPGQGLRLIYYSQIVNDFQKGDIAEGYSVSREKKESFPLTVTSAQKNPTAFYLCASPKRFSNQPQHFGDGTRLSIL.

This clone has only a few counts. This CDR3 reads CASIRTGQVSSGYTF. In nucleotides, the CDR3 is TGTGCCAGCATTCGAACAGGGCAAGTAAGTAGTGGCTACACCTTC. This sequence joins TRBV6-4 and TRBJ1-2, with a weak D call TRBD1 (6 bases). The V end lost 7 bases, the J end lost 7 bases, and 22 bases lay between the germline ends. Germline CDR1 is MRHNA and CDR2 is SNTAGT. This CDR3 comprises 15 residues.